This is a list of T cell receptor beta chains from one sample in a study of shared clonotypes between healthy human individuals. The protocol was immunoSEQ multiplex PCR, while the TCRdb copy is restricted to in-frame clones and leaves out a portion. This table has just over 2,000,000 clones, about 94% appearing once. Source material: naive CD8+ T cells sorted from blood. Source of these receptors: a man between 18 and 35 years old in good health. The CDR3 runs from the conserved cysteine through the conserved F or W.

V: TRBV15
J: TRBJ2-7
CDR3: CATSTGTGKVYEQYF

V: TRBV30
J: TRBJ1-3
CDR3: CAWSPGADGNTIYF

V: TRBV4-1
J: TRBJ2-5
CDR3: CASSRVAGGLETQYF

V: TRBV9
J: TRBJ2-3
CDR3: CASSVIGSSTDTQYF

V: TRBV5-1
J: TRBJ2-7
CDR3: CASSLEGLAGHTSSYEQYF

V: TRBV27
J: TRBJ2-3
CDR3: CASSIAGGADTQYF

V: TRBV4-3
J: TRBJ1-1
CDR3: CASSHDSVDYTEAFF

V: TRBV10-2
J: TRBJ2-3
CDR3: CASSRTSASTDTQYF

V: TRBV11-1
J: TRBJ1-1
CDR3: CASSDPSWGLMNTEAFF

V: TRBV6-5
J: TRBJ2-7
CDR3: CASSYGSGAYEQYF

V: TRBV6-5
J: TRBJ2-1
CDR3: CASSYTAGGTLGEQFF

V: TRBV7-9
J: TRBJ1-5
CDR3: CASSLGDSNQPQHF

V: TRBV20-1
J: TRBJ1-1
CDR3: CSASANTEAFF

V: TRBV19
J: TRBJ1-5
CDR3: CASSIYEGAGVQPQHF

V: TRBV6-4
J: TRBJ2-7
CDR3: CASSDPRRKLSYEQYF

V: TRBV4-1
J: TRBJ2-7
CDR3: CASSQQQVSYEQYF

V: TRBV5-1
J: TRBJ2-3
CDR3: CASSFERLAGEDTQYF

V: TRBV2
J: TRBJ2-7
CDR3: CASSEVAAESSYEQYF

V: TRBV6-5
J: TRBJ1-5
CDR3: CASSYSEGQPQHF

V: TRBV11-2
J: TRBJ2-7
CDR3: CASSLWAGDYEQYF

V: TRBV27
J: TRBJ2-7
CDR3: CASSSHLPSGGTYEQYF

V: TRBV19
J: TRBJ2-7
CDR3: CASSIERTLLNEQYF

V: TRBV28
J: TRBJ2-5
CDR3: CASSFLDALGETQYF

V: TRBV7-3
J: TRBJ1-1
CDR3: CASSPTDSNTEAFF

V: TRBV11-1
J: TRBJ2-7
CDR3: CASSFTSPGYEQYF